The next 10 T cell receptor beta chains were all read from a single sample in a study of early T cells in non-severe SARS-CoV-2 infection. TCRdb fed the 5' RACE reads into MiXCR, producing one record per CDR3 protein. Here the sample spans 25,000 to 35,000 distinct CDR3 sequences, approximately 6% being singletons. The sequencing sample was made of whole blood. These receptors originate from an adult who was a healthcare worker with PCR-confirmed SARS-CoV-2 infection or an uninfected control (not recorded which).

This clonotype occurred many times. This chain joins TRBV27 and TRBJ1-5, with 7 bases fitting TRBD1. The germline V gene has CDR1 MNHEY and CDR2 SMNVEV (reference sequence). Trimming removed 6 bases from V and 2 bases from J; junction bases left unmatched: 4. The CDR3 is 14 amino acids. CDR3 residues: CASSPTGGNQPQHF. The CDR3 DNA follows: TGTGCCAGCAGCCCTACAGGGGGCAATCAGCCCCAGCATTTT.

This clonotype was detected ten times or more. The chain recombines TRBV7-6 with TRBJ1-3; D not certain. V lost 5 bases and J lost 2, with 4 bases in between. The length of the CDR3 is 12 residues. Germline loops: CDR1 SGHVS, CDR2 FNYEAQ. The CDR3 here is CASSGPGNTIYF. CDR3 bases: TGTGCCAGCAGCGGGCCTGGAAACACCATATATTTT.

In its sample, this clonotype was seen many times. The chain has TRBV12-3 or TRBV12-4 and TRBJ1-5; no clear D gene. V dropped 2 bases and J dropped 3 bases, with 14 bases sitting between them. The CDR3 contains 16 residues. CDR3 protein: CASSLWALGSNQPQHF. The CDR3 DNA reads TGTGCCAGCAGTTTATGGGCTCTGGGATCCAATCAGCCCCAGCATTTT.

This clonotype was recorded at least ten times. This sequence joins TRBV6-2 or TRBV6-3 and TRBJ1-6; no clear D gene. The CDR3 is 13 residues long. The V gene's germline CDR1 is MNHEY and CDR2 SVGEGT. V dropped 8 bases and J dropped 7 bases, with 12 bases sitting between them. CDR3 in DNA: TGTGCCAGCTGTGTAATGGGGAATTCACCCCTCCACTTT. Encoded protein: CASCVMGNSPLHF.

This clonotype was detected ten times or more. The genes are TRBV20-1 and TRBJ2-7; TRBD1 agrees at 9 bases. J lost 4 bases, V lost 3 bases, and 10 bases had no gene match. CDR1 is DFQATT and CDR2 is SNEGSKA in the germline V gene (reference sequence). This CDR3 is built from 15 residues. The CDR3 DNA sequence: TGCAGTGCTAGTTCAGCGGCCGACAGGGGGTACGAGCAGTACTTC. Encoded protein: CSASSAADRGYEQYF.

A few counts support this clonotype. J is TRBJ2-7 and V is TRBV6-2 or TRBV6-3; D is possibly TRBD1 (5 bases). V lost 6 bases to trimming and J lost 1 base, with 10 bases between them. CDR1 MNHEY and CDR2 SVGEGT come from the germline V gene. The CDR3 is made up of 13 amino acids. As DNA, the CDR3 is TGTGCCAGCAGGCCGGACATTTCCTACGAGCAGTACTTC. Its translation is CASRPDISYEQYF.

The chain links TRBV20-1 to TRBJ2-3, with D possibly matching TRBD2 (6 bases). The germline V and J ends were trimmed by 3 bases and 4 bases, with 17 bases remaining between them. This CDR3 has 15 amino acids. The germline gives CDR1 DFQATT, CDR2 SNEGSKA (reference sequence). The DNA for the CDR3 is TGCAGTGCTAGCGATATGGGACTGATGGCAGATACGCAGTATTTT. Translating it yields CSASDMGLMADTQYF.

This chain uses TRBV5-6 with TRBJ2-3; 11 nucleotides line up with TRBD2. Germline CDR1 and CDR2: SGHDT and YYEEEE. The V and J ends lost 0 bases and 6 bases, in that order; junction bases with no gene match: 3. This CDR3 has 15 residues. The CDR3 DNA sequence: TGTGCCAGCAGCTTGGCTCTAGCGGGGGGTGATACGCAGTATTTT. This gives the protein CASSLALAGGDTQYF.

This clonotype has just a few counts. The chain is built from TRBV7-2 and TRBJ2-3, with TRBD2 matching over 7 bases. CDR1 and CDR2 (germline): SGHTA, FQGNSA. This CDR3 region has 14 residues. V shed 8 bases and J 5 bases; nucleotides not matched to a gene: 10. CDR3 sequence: CASSLGGDQDTQYF. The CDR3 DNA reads TGTGCCAGCTCCCTTGGGGGGGACCAAGATACGCAGTATTTT.

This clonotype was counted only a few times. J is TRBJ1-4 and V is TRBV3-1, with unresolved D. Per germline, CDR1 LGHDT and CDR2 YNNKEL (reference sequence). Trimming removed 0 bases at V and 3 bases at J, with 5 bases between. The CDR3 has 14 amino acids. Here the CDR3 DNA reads TGTGCCAGCAGCCAAGACGCGTCTAATGAAAAACTGTTTTTT. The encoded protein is CASSQDASNEKLFF. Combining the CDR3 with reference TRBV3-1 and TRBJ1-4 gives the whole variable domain DTAVSQTPKYLVTQMGNDKSIKCEQNLGHDTMYWYKQDSKKFLKIMFSYNNKELIINETVPNRFSPKSPDKAHLNLHINSLELGDSAVYFCASSQDASNEKLFFGSGTQLSVL.